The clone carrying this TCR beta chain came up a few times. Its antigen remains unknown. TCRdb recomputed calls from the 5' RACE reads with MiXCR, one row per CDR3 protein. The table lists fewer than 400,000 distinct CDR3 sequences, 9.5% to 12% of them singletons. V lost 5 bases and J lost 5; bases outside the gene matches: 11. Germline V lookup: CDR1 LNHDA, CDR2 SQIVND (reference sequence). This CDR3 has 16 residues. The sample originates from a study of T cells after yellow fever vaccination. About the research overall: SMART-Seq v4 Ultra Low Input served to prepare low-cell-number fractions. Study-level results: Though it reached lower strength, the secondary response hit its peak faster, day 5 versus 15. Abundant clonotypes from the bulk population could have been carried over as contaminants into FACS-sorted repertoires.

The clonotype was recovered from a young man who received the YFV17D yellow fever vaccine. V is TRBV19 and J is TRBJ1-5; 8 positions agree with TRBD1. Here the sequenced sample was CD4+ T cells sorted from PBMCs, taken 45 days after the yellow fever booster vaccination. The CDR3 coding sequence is TGTGCCAGTAGTCTACCGGACAGGGTCGGCGATCAGCCCCAGCATTTT. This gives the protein CASSLPDRVGDQPQHF.